A selection of T cell receptor beta chains follows, all from one sample in a study of blood T cell repertoires in COVID-19. This table comes from immunoSEQ multiplex PCR, and its TCRdb copy is limited to in-frame clones, with some not included. The table has roughly 230,000 clones, 83% seen once. Specimen: peripheral blood. The receptors here all came from a man aged 35 to 55 with active or convalescent COVID-19. Both conserved end residues are part of each CDR3. D genes are given only for firm matches. Rows give clone size only sometimes, using once, few, many, or a class for an expanded clone.

d_call | clone_size | j_call | v_call | cdr3_nt | cdr3_aa
- | - | TRBJ2-7 | TRBV7-8 | TGTGCCAGCAGCGTGGAGTGGTGGGACGAGCAGTACTTC | CASSVEWWDEQYF
TRBD2 | - | TRBJ2-1 | TRBV19 | TGTGCCAGTACTAGCGGGGACTCATCCTACAATGAGCAGTTCTTC | CASTSGDSSYNEQFF
TRBD2 | few | TRBJ2-7 | TRBV7-2 | TGTGCCAGCAGCTTAAGCGGGGTTTACGAGCAGTACTTC | CASSLSGVYEQYF
TRBD2 | - | TRBJ2-5 | TRBV2 | TGTGCCAGCAGTGCCCTTGGGATAGCGGGGGTACTCCAAGATACCCAGTACTTC | CASSALGIAGVLQDTQYF
- | - | TRBJ2-3 | TRBV5-4 | TGTGCCAGCAGCTTGGCCAGCGCGTCCGATACGCAGTATTTT | CASSLASASDTQYF
TRBD1 | - | TRBJ1-5 | TRBV15 | TGTGCCACCAGCAGAGATTTGATGGACAGGGGGCTCGGTCAGCCCCAGCATTTT | CATSRDLMDRGLGQPQHF
TRBD1 | - | TRBJ1-6 | TRBV6-5 | TGTGCCACTAAAACCGGGACAGGGAAAGGATCACCCCTCCACTTT | CATKTGTGKGSPLHF
- | - | TRBJ2-3 | TRBV2 | TGTGCCAGCAGATCGGACAGAACAGATACGCAGTATTTT | CASRSDRTDTQYF
TRBD1 | many | TRBJ2-7 | TRBV5-1 | TGCGCCAGCAGCTTCCCGCGACAGGGGGCGAAAGACGAGCAGTACTTC | CASSFPRQGAKDEQYF
TRBD2 | - | TRBJ2-3 | TRBV7-2 | TGTGCCAGCAGCTTAGAGGGACTATACACAGATACGCAGTATTTT | CASSLEGLYTDTQYF
TRBD2 | - | TRBJ2-3 | TRBV4-3 | TGCGCCAGCAGCCAAGAGGCTAGCGGGGGGCGGCGCTTGACAGATACGCAGTATTTT | CASSQEASGGRRLTDTQYF
- | - | TRBJ1-1 | TRBV6-4 | TGTGCCAGCAGTGCGGAGGTGAACACTGAAGCTTTCTTT | CASSAEVNTEAFF
TRBD1 | - | TRBJ2-1 | TRBV10-3 | TGTGCCATCAGTGACGACAGGGGGCTGTGGTACAATGAGCAGTTCTTC | CAISDDRGLWYNEQFF
TRBD1 | - | TRBJ2-7 | TRBV5-1 | TGCGCCAGCAGCTTCGGACAGGGGGAAACCTACGAGCAGTACTTC | CASSFGQGETYEQYF
TRBD1 | - | TRBJ2-7 | TRBV15 | TGTGCCACCAGCTCACCGGGACAGGGGGCCCTGAGCTCCTACGAGCAGTACTTC | CATSSPGQGALSSYEQYF
- | - | TRBJ2-7 | TRBV5-1 | TGCGCCAGCAGCTTTCGAGAACCCTACTACGAGCAGTACTTC | CASSFREPYYEQYF
- | few | TRBJ1-2 | TRBV19 | TGTGCCAGTACCAGCCAGGGATCCTATGGCTACACCTTC | CASTSQGSYGYTF
- | - | TRBJ1-1 | TRBV18 | TGTGCCAGCTCCCCAGAACCATCCAGGCACACTGAAGCTTTCTTT | CASSPEPSRHTEAFF
- | - | TRBJ1-5 | TRBV4-1 | TGCGCCAGCAGCCAAGATCTTCGGGGTCAGCCCCAGCATTTT | CASSQDLRGQPQHF
TRBD1 | - | TRBJ1-4 | TRBV11-3 | TGTGCCAGCAGCTTTGATTCGGGACAGCCGGGATCGAAACTGTTTTTT | CASSFDSGQPGSKLFF
TRBD2 | - | TRBJ2-3 | TRBV6-5 | TGTGCCAGCAGTTACTCGACTAGCGTTAAGACAGATACGCAGTATTTT | CASSYSTSVKTDTQYF
TRBD1 | - | TRBJ1-1 | TRBV5-3 | TGTGCCAGAAGCTTGGGGACAGGGTTTATGAACACTGAAGCTTTCTTT | CARSLGTGFMNTEAFF
- | - | TRBJ2-3 | TRBV3-1/TRBV3-2 | TGTGCCAGCAGCCAAGGTTCGGCAGATACGCAGTATTTT | CASSQGSADTQYF
- | - | TRBJ1-1 | TRBV27 | TGTGCCAGCAGTTTATCCGGGATAGGCACTGAAGCTTTCTTT | CASSLSGIGTEAFF
TRBD1 | - | TRBJ1-2 | TRBV7-8 | TGTGCCAGCAGCTTGGACAGGCTTAGTAACTATGGCTACACCTTC | CASSLDRLSNYGYTF
TRBD1 | - | TRBJ1-6 | TRBV27 | TGTGCCAGCAGTTTTGAGGGGGCGAATAATTCACCCCTCCACTTT | CASSFEGANNSPLHF
- | - | TRBJ1-1 | TRBV6-1 | TGTGCCAGCAGTGAAGCCAGTAACACTGAAGCTTTCTTT | CASSEASNTEAFF
TRBD1 | - | TRBJ2-1 | TRBV24-1 | TGTGCCACCAGTGATACAGACAGGGGTGAGCAGTTCTTC | CATSDTDRGEQFF
TRBD1 | - | TRBJ2-7 | TRBV18 | TGTGCCAGCTCCCCTTTTACGACAGGGGGCCCACACGAGCAGTACTTC | CASSPFTTGGPHEQYF
TRBD1 | - | TRBJ1-5 | TRBV3-1/TRBV3-2 | TGTGCCAGCAGCCAATCATGGGACAGAGGAAATCAGCCCCAGCATTTT | CASSQSWDRGNQPQHF
TRBD2 | - | TRBJ2-7 | TRBV24-1 | TGTGCCACCAGTGATCCTCGGGGGGGCGGGTACGAGCAGTACTTC | CATSDPRGGGYEQYF
TRBD1 | - | TRBJ1-5 | TRBV2 | TGTGCCAGCAGTGAATGGGGACAGGGGAAAAATCAGCCCCAGCATTTT | CASSEWGQGKNQPQHF
- | few | TRBJ2-1 | TRBV27 | TGTGCCAGCAGCCGACTAGAGAGCTCCTACAATGAGCAGTTCTTC | CASSRLESSYNEQFF
- | - | TRBJ1-2 | TRBV3-1/TRBV3-2 | TGTGCCAGCAGCCAAAGCCGGGACACTGGCTACACCTTC | CASSQSRDTGYTF
TRBD1 | - | TRBJ2-7 | TRBV5-1 | TGCGCCAGCAGCTCGACTGTCCCGGGACAGAGAAACTACGAGCAGTACTTC | CASSSTVPGQRNYEQYF
- | - | TRBJ2-7 | TRBV2 | TGTGCCAGCAGTGAAAGGTTCGTGGAGAGGGAGCAGTACTTC | CASSERFVEREQYF
- | - | TRBJ1-2 | TRBV19 | TGTGCCAGCACGAAGGGTGGGGGCGCGTACTATGGCTACACCTTC | CASTKGGGAYYGYTF
- | - | TRBJ2-6 | TRBV24-1 | TGTGCCACTTCCACAGGGTCTGGGGCCAACGTCCTGACTTTC | CATSTGSGANVLTF
- | once | TRBJ2-3 | TRBV12-5 | TGTGCTAGTGGTTCCCGAATAGCCGTAAGCACAGATACGCAGTATTTT | CASGSRIAVSTDTQYF
TRBD1 | - | TRBJ1-5 | TRBV10-3 | TGTGCCATCAAGGGCGGGACAGAGAATCAGCCCCAGCATTTT | CAIKGGTENQPQHF
TRBD2 | - | TRBJ2-7 | TRBV3-1/TRBV3-2 | TGTGCCAGCAGCCCCTTCCCCCTAGCGGGAGACTACGAGCAGTACTTC | CASSPFPLAGDYEQYF
- | - | TRBJ1-1 | TRBV7-9 | TGTGCCAGCAGCCCCAGGGAAGGAAATACTGAAGCTTTCTTT | CASSPREGNTEAFF
TRBD1 | once | TRBJ1-5 | TRBV24-1 | TGTGCCACCAGTGTACAGGGGATCAATCAGCCCCAGCATTTT | CATSVQGINQPQHF
TRBD1 | - | TRBJ1-2 | TRBV11-3 | TGTGCCAGCAGCTTATCGACAGGGGATGGCTACACCTTC | CASSLSTGDGYTF
TRBD1 | - | TRBJ1-5 | TRBV19 | TGTGCCAGTAGTTTACAGGGGAATCAGCCCCAGCATTTT | CASSLQGNQPQHF
- | few | TRBJ1-2 | TRBV19 | TGTGCCACCAACCGGGGGATGGGAAACTATGGCTACACCTTC | CATNRGMGNYGYTF
- | once | TRBJ1-1 | TRBV7-8 | TGTGCCAGCAGCATAGCCCCCGAGATCTTGAACACTGAAGCTTTCTTT | CASSIAPEILNTEAFF
TRBD2 | - | TRBJ2-2 | TRBV3-1/TRBV3-2 | TGTGCCAGCAGCCTTGGGGCGGGGGTCAGAACCGGGGAGCTGTTTTTT | CASSLGAGVRTGELFF
TRBD1 | - | TRBJ1-1 | TRBV12-3/TRBV12-4 | TGTGCCAGCATCGGACAGGGTTGGACTGAAGCTTTCTTT | CASIGQGWTEAFF
- | - | TRBJ2-4 | TRBV19 | TGTGCCAGTAGTATAGCCCTCCGCGAGAACATTCAGTACTTC | CASSIALRENIQYF
TRBD2 | - | TRBJ2-2 | TRBV11-2 | TGTGCCAGCAGCTCTCGGACTAGCGCCTCCACCGGGGAGCTGTTTTTT | CASSSRTSASTGELFF
TRBD1 | - | TRBJ1-1 | TRBV5-4 | TGTGCCAGCAGCTTGCCACAGACAGGGCCGAACACTGAAGCTTTCTTT | CASSLPQTGPNTEAFF
- | few | TRBJ2-2 | TRBV7-9 | TGTGCCAGCAGCTTTACAGGGAAATCCGGGGAGCTGTTTTTT | CASSFTGKSGELFF